The T cell receptor (beta chain) described here comes from a study of cytomegalovirus exposure and HLA in healthy donors (dated by TCRdb to the late 2010s). For the study in its entirety: According to an earlier analysis of 550 to 750 of the donors, about 180 million T cells yielded over 90 million unique TCR beta sequences and 250 to 350 Gb of sequence data. An early release that covered fewer than 750 HLA-typed donors contained approximately 300 gigabases of sequencing data and roughly 84 million unique TCR sequences. Among the approximately 420 genotyped donors, about 83% belonged to the genetic ancestry cluster associated with self-reported Caucasian donors. The study aimed to test whether cataloging public T cell receptors could reveal signatures of past pathogen exposure. The study used immunosequencing to profile the T cell repertoires of approximately 690 subjects and linked those repertoires to cytomegalovirus serostatus. A separate validation cohort of 90 to 150 different subjects was used in addition to the roughly 670-subject first cohort. To predict cytomegalovirus infection status, the study combined high-throughput TCR immunosequencing, statistical association of individual TCRs with disease status, and machine learning. A later analysis re-analyzed previously published TCR beta repertoires from about 730 donors and added high-resolution HLA genotyping to study TCR occurrence patterns. Rather than drawing on any new phenotypic data, the later analysis identified candidate immune exposures from TCR beta sequences and the way those sequences occurred across donors. To decide whether each TCR beta V gene segment behaved as functional or pseudogenic, an earlier analysis of some 570 of the donors relied on high-throughput TCR beta sequencing. Alongside the repertoire data, information on donor age, sex, ethnicity and CMV serostatus was compiled. A later genetic analysis took genome-wide SNP genotypes for about 60% of the roughly 670 donors and used that subset as a discovery cohort. Every repertoire in the discovery cohort had been generated on one and the same sequencing platform. HLA typing included class I and class II loci at four-digit resolution. The number of typed donors differed by locus: about 620-640 for A, B, C, DRB1 and DQB1; some 500 for DQA1; some 590 for DPA1; and 450 to 480 for DPB1. About five DR-DQ haplotypes were handled as single units for association and clustering, since linkage in the cohort was strong. Across approximately 400 genotyped donors of the cohort, an average of roughly 250,000 unique TCR beta nucleotide sequences per donor were sequenced, and roughly 20% of those sequences were non-productive.

Library creation used the immunoSEQ multiplex PCR assay. For the multiplex PCR, a mixture combining 60 forward primers for TCR Vbeta segments and 13 reverse primers for TCR Jbeta segments was used. Amplification of the CDR3 region of rearranged TCR beta genes was performed with a multiplex PCR assay on genomic DNA. Amplified TCR beta libraries were sequenced as 87-base-pair reads on the Illumina HiSeq System. The original methods were these. A later analysis tallied tens of millions of unique TCR beta chains across the 666 repertoires, and approximately 11 million of those chains were shared by two or more donors. A nearest-neighbor algorithm error-corrected the raw reads and collapsed the reads into unique sequences, merging closely related sequences to remove PCR and sequencing errors. Alignment of CDR3 sequences to IMGT reference sequences was used to assign V, D and J gene segments. For a sequence to be retained, a match of at least six nucleotides was required to both a V gene segment and a J gene segment. Rearrangements were classified as productive when the CDR3 lacked stop codons and remained in frame with V and J, and all other rearrangements were classified as non-productive. Following IMGT convention, CDR3 was defined as the stretch from the second conserved V-encoded cysteine to the conserved J-encoded phenylalanine. The earlier analysis of fewer than 750 of the donors excluded sequences that lacked an unambiguous match to a single V gene segment. In an earlier analysis of several hundred of the donors, V segments were called functional above 56.7% productive rearrangements and were called segregating when the between-donor standard deviation exceeded 5%. A statistical classification framework was built to diagnose cytomegalovirus status from the catalog of TCR beta chain sequences. A later analysis assigned V and J genes by comparing TCR nucleotide sequences with IMGT/GENE-DB human TR gene sequences. A later analysis assigned CDR3 sequences and most-parsimonious VDJ recombination scenarios with the TCRdist pipeline. In a later analysis, each TCR beta chain was defined by its CDR3 amino acid sequence together with its V-gene family, and reads lacking a unique V-gene family were excluded. A later analysis removed roughly 590 highly shared, low-generation-probability nucleotide sequences to deal with suspected cross-contamination and a sequencing artifact. For each public chain, a later analysis derived a clonal expansion index from normalized ranks of inferred template counts within each repertoire. A later analysis computed generation probabilities with a VDJ recombination model fitted to out-of-frame rearrangements, and checked the results against IGoR. Hypergeometric tests were used in a later analysis to score TCR-TCR, TCR-HLA and TCR-CMV co-occurrence, with a repertoire-size bias correction applied to the TCR pairs. False discovery rates were estimated in a later analysis by permuting HLA or CMV assignments 20 times. A later analysis grouped co-occurring TCRs with DBSCAN, adding TCRdist sequence similarity when clustering within HLA-allele-positive subsets. Co-occurrence clustering excluded repertoires with fewer than 30,000 or more than 120,000 public chains, plus five with anomalous nucleotide sharing. This immuneACCESS table, as held by TCRdb, lists in-frame sequences with V and J called but not all clones. Of the missing ones, under half trace to an unresolved V gene in checked studies; the others have no known cause. That table furnishes V, J and clone size, whereas the DNA furnished D and trimming. The sample table holds approximately 61,000 clones, of which around 80% were seen once. About 51% of the sample is in the top ten clones.

The cohort was made up of roughly 670 healthy bone marrow donors. At the time of sampling, all cohort members were nominally healthy, though unrecorded immune exposures were likely present. The donor was CMV seropositive and belonged to the group of 270 or so seropositive cohort members. A peripheral blood sample was collected from each donor, and TCR beta sequencing was performed on peripheral blood mononuclear cells. Genomic DNA extraction from the blood cell samples was performed with the Qiagen DNeasy Blood Extraction Kit. The research as a whole found: When HLA alleles, especially DR and DQ, strongly co-occurred, attributing TCR associations to individual alleles was difficult. A further reported finding was that TCR beta sequences accurately predicted the HLA-A and HLA-B alleles for most subjects in the first cohort. In a later analysis, about 17,000 TCR beta sequences were associated with specific HLA alleles at a false discovery rate of 0.05. While some public TCRs were present in many individuals, most TCR sequences turned up only very rarely across donors. In an earlier analysis of around 500 of the donors, most TCR beta V segments appeared in productive rearrangements about 90% or about 30% of the time, broadly matching IMGT annotations. In the study, roughly 160 TCR beta chains were listed as associated with cytomegalovirus. In this cohort, only TCR beta chains were sequenced, and detectable features were limited by the absence of alpha or paired-chain data. A later genetic analysis associated a missense DCLRE1C variant with V-gene and J-gene trimming of TCR beta chains, and an independent cohort replicated the association. The sequencing pipeline was judged likely to have produced a cluster of highly shared sequence variants as a technical artifact. Because the 87-base-pair reads could not distinguish some IMGT-functional V segments, including TRBV6-2 and TRBV6-3, those segments were excluded. In a later genetic analysis, fewer N-insertions in productive TCRs were reported among donors in an Asian-associated ancestry cluster than the approximately 630-donor mean. In both the original and validation cohorts, the classifier was reported to diagnose cytomegalovirus status with high specificity and sensitivity. The authors suggested that the approach could potentially be generalized to other disease states and immunological phenotypes. The only immune exposure information available for the cohort was CMV serostatus. In a later analysis, several top co-occurrence clusters were reported to appear linked to parvovirus B19, influenza, CMV and Epstein-Barr virus. In a later analysis, HLA-associated TCR beta chains were found to be more clonally expanded and to have lower generation probabilities than equally common non-associated chains. Sequencing depth was assumed to be roughly uniform across donors in the presence/absence analyses, though that assumption may not hold. Correlated functional status among segregating V segments might be attributable to linkage disequilibrium, but an unknown experimental factor could not be ruled out. Because HLA typing was missing for some donors at each locus, association tests included only the typed subset. Three of the identified cytomegalovirus-associated TCR beta chains were confirmed in vitro to be specific for cytomegalovirus antigens. The earlier analysis of 587 of the donors excluded over 15 rarely observed V segments, including chromosome 9 orphons, because counts were too low. According to a later analysis, most CMV-associated TCR beta chains appeared to be HLA-restricted, and the HLA associations seemed to be driven largely by CMV exposure. In a later analysis, TCR association rates were found to vary across HLA loci, with the most associated TCRs seen for DRB1 alleles and the fewest for HLA-C alleles.

At the junction V is shortened by 4 bases and J by 5 bases, with 16 bases in between. Counted from cysteine to phenylalanine, this CDR3 has 15 amino acids. The kept DNA is CDR3 alone, 45 bases in frame from the first base. The germline V gene specifies SGDLS as CDR1 and YYNGEE as CDR2. There are a few counts of this clone. It has no known antigen specificity. No base-level quality is on record; no much larger clone is a single base apart. The sequence is built from TRBV9 and TRBJ1-5; D gene: possibly TRBD1, on 5 matching bases. Sequenced material: PBMCs. This TCR was sampled from a man between 45 and 60 years old in good health and CMV-seropositive. The encoded CDR3 is CASSPTGFPDQPQHF. Read as DNA, the sequence is TGTGCCAGCAGCCCAACAGGTTTCCCTGATCAGCCCCAGCATTTT.